The present T cell receptor (beta chain) was sequenced within a study of long-term antiretroviral therapy in people with HIV. This clone came up a few times. Run at survey level, the immunoSEQ assay was version v3.0. Clones were sequenced by immunoSEQ multiplex PCR, and TCRdb holds only the in-frame ones, with some missing. The sample gives about 12,000 clones, roughly three quarters of which show up once; roughly 10% is in the top ten. The CDR3 is 12 residues long. Trimming cost V 3 bases and J 9 bases; bases outside gene matches: 1. Germline-derived CDR1 and CDR2 are MDHEN and SYDVKM. The chain has TRBV28 and TRBJ2-1; 8 bases align to TRBD2. This material consisted of unsorted PBMCs, taken 0.8 years before starting antiretroviral therapy. This sequence was found in a woman in her 40s with HIV. The CDR3 nucleotides read TGTGCCAGCAGTTTTGCGGGAGGTGAGCAGTTCTTC. Amino acids: CASSFAGGEQFF.